The clone carrying this T cell receptor (beta chain) was recorded once. The antigen is unknown. These data originate in a study of cytomegalovirus exposure and HLA in healthy donors. Study-level points and caveats: Near-uniform donor sequencing depth was presumed by presence/absence analyses.

The primer mix had 60 Vbeta and 13 Jbeta primers. Produced via immunoSEQ multiplex PCR; TCRdb's table is partial and in-frame only. Of roughly 200,000 clones in the sample, approximately 85% are singletons; the top ten hold about 2%. V lost 0 bases and J 7 bases, leaving 9 bases between the germline ends. CDR1 and CDR2 from the germline V gene are MNHNS and SASEGT. The CDR3 has 14 amino acids. Sample: PBMCs. V gene TRBV6-1 combines with J gene TRBJ2-2; D uncertain. This TCR was recovered from a woman in her forties or fifties in good health and CMV-seronegative. The CDR3 DNA follows: TGTGCCAGCAGTGAAGCGCTAAGTGTCGGGGAGCTGTTTTTT. Its protein product is CASSEALSVGELFF.